Listed here are 22 T cell receptor beta chains from one sample, sequenced in a study of response to subunit inactivated influenza vaccine (dated by TCRdb to between 2017 and 2018). To prepare the library, RT-PCR was applied. TCRdb shows the sequencer as Illumina HiSeq 2500. The public reads were quality trimmed at Q25 with fastp and then assembled into clones with MiXCR by TCRdb, keeping productive beta chains. Merged by CDR3 protein, the rows form single entries marked with the most common genes and DNA. This sample lists approximately 520,000 distinct CDR3 sequences; around 25% were detected once. The ten largest clones add up to 1.5% to 2% of the sample. The sequencing used CD4+ T cells sorted from PBMCs, collected about 5 days after vaccination. All receptors derive from a man in his forties or fifties who received an inactivated influenza vaccine. Donor details come from another sample of the same person, matched by shared clones.

This clonotype showed up just a few times. The CDR3 is CASSESKSEQYF. CDR3 sequence (DNA): TGTGCCAGCAGTGAAAGTAAGTCCGAGCAGTACTTC. This chain uses TRBV6-1 with TRBJ2-7; D is undetermined. Germline V gene lookup returns CDR1 MNHNS and CDR2 SASEGT. Trimming took 2 bases from V and 6 from J, leaving 8 bases between them. This CDR3 comprises 12 residues.

This clonotype was detected a few times. This chain links TRBV20-1 with TRBJ2-1; 8 nucleotides align to TRBD2. V was clipped by 3 bases and J by 0 bases; unmatched bases: 4. The CDR3 is made up of 15 amino acids. Germline CDR1 reads DFQATT; CDR2 reads SNEGSKA (reference sequence). The CDR3 loop reads CSASGGDFSYNEQFF. CDR3 bases: TGCAGTGCTAGCGGGGGGGATTTCTCCTACAATGAGCAGTTCTTC.

This chain connects TRBV6-2 or TRBV6-3 to TRBJ2-2, with TRBD2 identical over 9 bases. Germline lookup yields CDR1 MNHEY and CDR2 SVGEGT. The CDR3 sequence is 17 residues long. After removal of 6 bases from V and 7 bases from J, the junction contained 15 bases not matched to a gene. The CDR3 DNA is TGTGCCAGCAGGATGGGATTCGCGGGAGGGCCTAACGGGGAGCTGTTTTTT. The encoded protein is CASRMGFAGGPNGELFF.

The chain has TRBV5-1 and TRBJ2-4, with 9 bases identical to TRBD1. This CDR3 spans 16 amino acids. The J segment lost 0 bases and the V segment lost 2 bases, leaving 3 bases of the junction unmatched. Germline assignment: CDR1 SGHRS and CDR2 YFSETQ. The CDR3 spells CASSLYRGLAKNIQYF. The CDR3 coding sequence is TGCGCCAGCAGCTTATACAGGGGGCTAGCCAAAAACATTCAGTACTTC.

J is TRBJ2-5 and V is TRBV7-9; possible D gene TRBD1, 7 bases. CDR1 and CDR2 from the germline V gene are SEHNR and FQNEAQ (reference sequence). V was cut by 5 bases and J by 5 bases, with 18 bases left in between. This CDR3 comprises 15 residues. This CDR3 is CASSPTRRGVETQYF. The CDR3 bases are TGTGCCAGCAGCCCCACGCGCAGGGGGGTTGAGACCCAGTACTTC. The whole variable domain, filled in from reference TRBV7-9 and TRBJ2-5, reads DTGVSQNPRHKITKRGQNVTFRCDPISEHNRLYWYRQTLGQGPEFLTYFQNEAQLEKSRLLSDRFSAERPKGSFSTLEIQRTEQGDSAMYLCASSPTRRGVETQYFGPGTRLLVL.

The CDR3 DNA follows: TGTGCCAGCAGCTTAGAGGGGACTAGCGGTACCTACGAGCAGTACTTC. This translates into CASSLEGTSGTYEQYF. This chain uses TRBV7-2 with TRBJ2-7; 11 bases map to TRBD2. Germline CDR1 and CDR2: SGHTA and FQGNSA. The CDR3 contains 16 residues. V was pared by 1 base and J by 2 bases, with 4 bases of the junction left unmatched.

There are many counts of this clonotype. The chain recombines TRBV12-3 or TRBV12-4 with TRBJ1-4, with TRBD1 as a possible D gene (5 bases). Trimming pared 8 bases from V and 6 bases from J, leaving 13 bases between. This CDR3 contains 13 residues. For the CDR3, the DNA is TGTGCCAGCCAGAAGGGGTATTATGAAAAACTGTTTTTT. Protein: CASQKGYYEKLFF.

The chain has TRBV12-3 or TRBV12-4 and TRBJ1-1; D might be TRBD1 (6 bases). With 3 bases removed from V and 7 bases from J, the gap between germline ends came to 12 bases. This CDR3 is 13 amino acids long. The CDR3 loop is CASSFQGSREAFF. CDR3 DNA: TGTGCCAGCAGTTTCCAGGGGTCGCGTGAAGCTTTCTTT.

A few counts support this clonotype. The chain has TRBV12-3 or TRBV12-4 and TRBJ1-2; unclear D gene. With 4 bases removed from V and 8 bases from J, the gap between germline ends came to 17 bases. The CDR3 runs to 14 residues. CDR3 protein: CASSSVRFRSGYTF. CDR3 nucleotide sequence: TGTGCCAGCAGTTCCGTGCGGTTCAGGTCCGGCTACACCTTC.

In this sample, this clonotype turned up a few times. The V and J genes are TRBV4-2 and TRBJ2-2; TRBD2 might be the D (5 bases). The germline V and J ends were trimmed by 3 bases and 5 bases, with 10 bases remaining between them. The CDR3 has 14 amino acids. CDR1 is LGHNA, CDR2 YNFKEQ, per germline. In nucleotides, the CDR3 is TGTGCCAGCAGCCACCCGCGAGGGACCGGGGAGCTGTTTTTT. Its translation is CASSHPRGTGELFF.

The chain combines TRBV20-1 with TRBJ2-1, with D uncertain. Looked up from germline, CDR1 is DFQATT and CDR2 is SNEGSKA (reference sequence). The CDR3 spans 13 residues. V was pared by 1 base and J by 7 bases, with 11 bases between. The CDR3 reads CSARAPQKNEQFF. DNA of the CDR3: TGCAGTGCTAGAGCCCCTCAGAAGAATGAGCAGTTCTTC.

The rearrangement joins TRBV7-6 to TRBJ2-7; TRBD2 might be the D (6 bases). CDR1 is SGHVS and CDR2 is FNYEAQ in the germline V gene. The V gene lost 5 bases and the J gene lost 4 bases, with 12 bases spanning the gap. This CDR3 has 13 amino acids. CDR3 sequence: CASSPSGLYEQYF. The CDR3 DNA sequence: TGTGCCAGCAGCCCCTCGGGACTTTACGAGCAGTACTTC.

The chain is built from TRBV4-3 and TRBJ2-1; D is undetermined. The CDR3 runs 15 residues. Germline CDR1 is LGHNA and CDR2 is YSLEER. V was shortened by 0 bases and J by 0 bases, with 6 bases between the two germline ends. CDR3 sequence reads: CASSQEGNSYNEQFF. The CDR3 nucleotides read TGCGCCAGCAGCCAAGAGGGGAACTCCTACAATGAGCAGTTCTTC.

A few counts support this clonotype. The genes are TRBV20-1 and TRBJ2-6; a weak D match, TRBD1 (6 bases). The germline gives CDR1 DFQATT, CDR2 SNEGSKA (reference sequence). The CDR3 loop spans 13 amino acids. Between the trimmed V and J ends, which lost 6 bases and 4 bases, there was a span of 10 bases. The CDR3 here is CSAAGAGANVLTF. CDR3 nucleotides: TGCAGTGCCGCAGGGGCCGGGGCCAACGTCCTGACTTTC.

Note on this clonotype: One junction end disagrees with the germline gene, perhaps due to a read error. The chain is built from TRBV5-1 and TRBJ2-7, with 7 bases lining up with TRBD1. CDR1 and CDR2 from the germline V gene are SGHRS and YFSETQ. The CDR3 runs 12 residues. This chain's CDR3 is CASSLQGYEQHF. Written as DNA, the CDR3 is TGCGCCAGCAGCTTACAGGGGTACGAGCAGCACTTC.

The chain has TRBV7-9 and TRBJ2-7; D ambiguous. Between the trimmed V and J ends, which lost 7 bases and 3 bases, there was a span of 22 bases. Germline CDR1 is SEHNR and CDR2 is FQNEAQ (reference sequence). The CDR3 extends over 16 amino acids. The CDR3 protein is CASTFTTAKPSYEQYF. CDR3 DNA: TGTGCCAGCACCTTTACGACGGCGAAGCCCAGCTACGAGCAGTACTTC.

This clonotype was detected only a few times. This chain joins TRBV28 and TRBJ1-6; no clear D. From germline, CDR1 is MDHEN and CDR2 SYDVKM. V lost 1 base and J lost 1, with 11 bases in between. This CDR3 has 17 amino acids. The CDR3 is CASSLLLRLSYNSPLHF. Here the CDR3 DNA reads TGTGCCAGCAGTTTATTATTACGGCTTTCCTATAATTCACCCCTCCACTTT. The variable domain in full, completed from reference TRBV28 and TRBJ1-6, reads DVKVTQSSRYLVKRTGEKVFLECVQDMDHENMFWYRQDPGLGLRLIYFSYDVKMKEKGDIPEGYSVSREKKERFSLILESASTNQTSMYLCASSLLLRLSYNSPLHFGNGTRLTVT.

The rearrangement uses TRBV9 and TRBJ2-7; D not certain. The CDR3 has 12 residues. V dropped 7 bases and J dropped 4 bases, with 12 bases sitting between them. CDR1 and CDR2 (germline): SGDLS, YYNGEE. The CDR3 here is CASSWDLYEQYF. The DNA of the CDR3 is TGTGCCAGCTCCTGGGATCTATACGAGCAGTACTTC.

In this sample, this clonotype turned up a few times. This chain connects TRBV20-1 to TRBJ1-1; a weak D match, TRBD1 (6 bases). The V end was cut by 0 bases, the J end by 4 bases, with 15 bases between. Looked up from germline, CDR1 is DFQATT and CDR2 is SNEGSKA (reference sequence). This CDR3 comprises 15 residues. The CDR3 is CSARDRGRGGTEAFF. The CDR3, as DNA: TGCAGTGCTAGAGACAGAGGGAGAGGGGGCACTGAAGCTTTCTTT.

The chain is built from TRBV7-8 and TRBJ2-1, with no clear D. The CDR3 totals 12 residues. The V and J ends lost 2 bases and 9 bases respectively, with 8 bases between them. Germline V CDR1 and CDR2: SGHVS, FQNEAQ. CDR3 in DNA: TGTGCCAGCAGCTTATGGGGTGTTGAGCAGTTCTTC. It encodes CASSLWGVEQFF.

The table lists this clonotype with a few counts. The V call is TRBV15, the J call TRBJ1-2; D is possibly TRBD1 (6 bases). Germline assignment: CDR1 LNHNV and CDR2 YYDKDF (reference sequence). The CDR3 extends over 17 amino acids. Trimming shortened V by 1 base and J by 3 bases, and 18 bases separated the two germline ends. The CDR3 here is CATSRGPGRGEDYGYTF. The CDR3 nucleotides read TGTGCCACCAGCAGAGGGCCCGGCAGGGGAGAGGACTATGGCTACACCTTC. Filled out from reference TRBV15 and TRBJ1-2, the complete variable domain reads DAMVIQNPRYQVTQFGKPVTLSCSQTLNHNVMYWYQQKSSQAPKLLFHYYDKDFNNEADTPDNFQSRRPNTSFCFLDIRSPGLGDTAMYLCATSRGPGRGEDYGYTFGSGTRLTVV.

This chain's CDR3 is CSVAQGTYEQYF. CDR3 coding DNA: TGCAGCGTCGCACAGGGGACCTACGAGCAGTACTTC. This sequence joins TRBV29-1 and TRBJ2-7; 7 nucleotides align to TRBD1. The CDR3 extends over 12 amino acids. The germline V gene encodes CDR1 SQVTM and CDR2 ANQGSEA. Unmatched junction bases numbered 4, after V lost 6 bases and J lost 2 bases.